This TCR beta chain was recovered during a study of Ad26.COV2.S vaccination and SARS-CoV-2 variants. Study as a whole: A participant enrolled in the COV1001 Ad26.COV2.S trial arm provided the sample.

The treatment here: around 19 received Ad26.COV2.S at low or high dose, single or two shots; about 5 received placebo; per-sample allocation not given. Samples were taken on day 63 after the first vaccine or placebo injection. This adult donor, from Boston, was 18-55 years old. Spike of the Wuhan-strain SARS-CoV-2 was expressed by an Ad26 vector, which formed the vaccine. Findings and caveats of the study: Placebo recipients trailed vaccine recipients in spike-specific TCR breadth.

To note about this clone: What it recognizes is unknown.

Germline-derived CDR1 and CDR2 are LGHNA and YSLEER. This CDR3 has 18 amino acids. Trimming removed 1 base from V and 6 bases from J, with 23 bases in between. Using immunoSEQ multiplex PCR, the repertoire was profiled, and TCRdb retains in-frame clones only, with some absent. The table lists fewer than 900,000 clones, about 89% of them singletons. The genes are TRBV4-3 and TRBJ2-3, with D tentatively TRBD2 (7 bases). Sample: peripheral blood, taken in a trial of Ad26.COV2.S vaccine versus placebo. This TCR was recovered from a person between 18 and 65 years old who received the Ad26.COV2.S COVID-19 vaccine or a placebo. The DNA for the CDR3 is TGCGCCAGCAGCCAAGCCCCCCGGAGGGGGGGCCGAAGGGATACGCAGTATTTT. Its translation: CASSQAPRRGGRRDTQYF.